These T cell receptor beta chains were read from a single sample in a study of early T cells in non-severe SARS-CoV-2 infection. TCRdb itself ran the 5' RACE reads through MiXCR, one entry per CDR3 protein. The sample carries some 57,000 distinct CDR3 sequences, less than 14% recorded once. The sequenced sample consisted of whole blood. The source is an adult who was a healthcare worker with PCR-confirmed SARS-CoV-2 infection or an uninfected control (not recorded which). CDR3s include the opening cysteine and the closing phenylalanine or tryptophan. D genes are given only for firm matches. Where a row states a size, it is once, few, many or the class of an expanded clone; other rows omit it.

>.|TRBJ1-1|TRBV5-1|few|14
TGCGCCAGCAGCTCGACACCCGGTGGCACTGAAGCTTTCTTT
CASSSTPGGTEAFF
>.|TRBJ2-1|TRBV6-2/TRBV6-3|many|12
TGTGCCAGCAGTTACAGCTACAATGAGCAGTTCTTC
CASSYSYNEQFF
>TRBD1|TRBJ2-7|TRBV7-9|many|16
TGTGCCAGCAGCCGAATGGGACAGAAATCCCATTACGAGCAGTACTTC
CASSRMGQKSHYEQYF
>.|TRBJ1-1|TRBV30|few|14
TGTGCCTGGAGCCAGAGGGGGGGGAGCACTGAAGCTTTCTTT
CAWSQRGGSTEAFF
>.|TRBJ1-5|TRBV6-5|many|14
TGTGCCAGCAGTTACTCCGGGGACCCGCAGCCCCAGCATTTT
CASSYSGDPQPQHF
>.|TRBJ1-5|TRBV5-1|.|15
TGCGCCAGCAGCTCGGGAAGATTAGGCAATCAGCCCCAGCATTTT
CASSSGRLGNQPQHF
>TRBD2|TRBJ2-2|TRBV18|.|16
TGTGCCAGCTCACCACCGATTCGGGGGGGCACCGGGGAGCTGTTTTTT
CASSPPIRGGTGELFF
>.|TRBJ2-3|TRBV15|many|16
TGTGCCACCAGCAACGGGGGCCTGAAGGACACAGATACGCAGTATTTT
CATSNGGLKDTDTQYF
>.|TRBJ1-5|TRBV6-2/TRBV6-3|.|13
TGTGCCAGCGGACCCAAGATCGATCAGCCCCAGCATTTT
CASGPKIDQPQHF
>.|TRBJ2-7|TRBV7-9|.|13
TGTGCCAGCAGCTTAGAAGGGCACTACGAGCAGTACTTC
CASSLEGHYEQYF
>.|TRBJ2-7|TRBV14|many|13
TGTGCCAGCAGCCAACCCAGTAAGGGCGAGCAGTACTTC
CASSQPSKGEQYF
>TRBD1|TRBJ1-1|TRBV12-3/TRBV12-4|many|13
TGTGCCAGCGGGGGGACAGGGTACACTGAAGCTTTCTTT
CASGGTGYTEAFF
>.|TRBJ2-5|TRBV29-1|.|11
TGCAGCGTGACGCCGGGGGAGACCCAGTACTTC
CSVTPGETQYF
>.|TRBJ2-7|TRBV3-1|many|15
TGTGCCAGCAGCCAAGGACCCGGCGCGGGCTACGAGCAGTACTTC
CASSQGPGAGYEQYF
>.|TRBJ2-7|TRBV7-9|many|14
TGTGCCAGCAGTATAACGGGACACCTCTACGAGCAGTACTTC
CASSITGHLYEQYF
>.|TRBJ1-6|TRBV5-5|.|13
TGTGCCACCCGCGAGAGGGATAATTCACCCCTCCACTTT
CATRERDNSPLHF
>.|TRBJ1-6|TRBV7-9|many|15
TGTGCCAGCAGCTTAGCGGTTCCCGGGAATTCACCCCTCCACTTT
CASSLAVPGNSPLHF
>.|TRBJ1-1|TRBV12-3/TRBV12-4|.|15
TGTGCCAGCAGCCCCCGCGGGGGGCTGAACACTGAAGCTTTCTTT
CASSPRGGLNTEAFF
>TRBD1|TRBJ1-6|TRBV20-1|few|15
TGCAGTGCTAGAGATACCGGGACAGGGAATTCACCCCTCCACTTT
CSARDTGTGNSPLHF
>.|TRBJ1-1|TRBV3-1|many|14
TGTGCCAGCAGCCATAGACCGAAGAACACTGAAGCTTTCTTT
CASSHRPKNTEAFF
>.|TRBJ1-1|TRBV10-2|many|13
TGCGCCAGTACGGGGGGGATGAACACTGAAGCTTTCTTT
CASTGGMNTEAFF
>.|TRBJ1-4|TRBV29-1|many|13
TGCAGCGTTGCGGCGGCGGGCCTTGAAAAACTGTTTTTT
CSVAAAGLEKLFF